This T cell receptor (beta chain) is from a study of blood T cell repertoires in COVID-19. Assay: immunoSEQ multiplex PCR; the TCRdb copy retains only in-frame clones and omits some. The data hold about 250,000 clones, with 75% to 90% observed a single time. The V end was cut by 5 bases, the J end by 4 bases, with 9 bases between. Germline loops: CDR1 MNHEY, CDR2 SVGEGT. This CDR3 is built from 12 residues. Sequencing input: peripheral blood. The V call is TRBV6-2 or TRBV6-3, the J call TRBJ2-7; D possibly corresponds to TRBD1 (6 bases). The clonotype was recovered from a woman in her thirties with active or convalescent COVID-19. CDR3 bases: TGTGCCAGCAGTACTACAGGGTACGAGCAGTACTTC. Translation gives CASSTTGYEQYF.